The entry below describes one T cell receptor (beta chain). A second PCR, run for roughly 6 to 11 cycles, used a sample-barcoded 5' primer plus a J-beta primer mix. TCRdb passed the 5' RACE reads through MiXCR, listing each CDR3 protein once. Here the sample spans roughly 1 million distinct CDR3 sequences, roughly 24% being singletons. This specimen comes from a study of blood T cells in healthy people across ages. The length of the CDR3 is 16 residues. The ends lost 0 bases at V and 9 bases at J; junction bases unmatched: 10. Germline CDR1 is SGHRS and CDR2 is YFSETQ. Another study also made use of these data, one on T cells of mothers and their children.

The sample was blood. The sequence derives from a girl aged 2 to 10 in good health. This chain connects TRBV5-1 to TRBJ2-1; 9 positions agree with TRBD2. The CDR3 spells CASSLGPLAGFGEQFF. The CDR3 DNA sequence: TGCGCCAGCAGCTTGGGGCCGCTAGCGGGGTTTGGTGAGCAGTTCTTC.